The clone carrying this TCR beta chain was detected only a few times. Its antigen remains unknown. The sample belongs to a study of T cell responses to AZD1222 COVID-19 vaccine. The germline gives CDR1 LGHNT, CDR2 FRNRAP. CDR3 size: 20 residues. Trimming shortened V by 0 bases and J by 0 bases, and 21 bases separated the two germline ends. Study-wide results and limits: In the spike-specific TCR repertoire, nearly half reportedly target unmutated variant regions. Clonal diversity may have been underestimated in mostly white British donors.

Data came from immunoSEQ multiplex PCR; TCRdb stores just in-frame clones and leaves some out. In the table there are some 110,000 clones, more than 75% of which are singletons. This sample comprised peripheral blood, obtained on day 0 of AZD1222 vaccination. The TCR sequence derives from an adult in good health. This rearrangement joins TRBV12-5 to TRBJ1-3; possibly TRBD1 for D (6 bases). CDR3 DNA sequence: TGTGCTAGTGGTTTGGTACCGAGGGGGGTGGTTAAGAGCTCTGGAAACACCATATATTTT. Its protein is CASGLVPRGVVKSSGNTIYF.